This T cell receptor beta chain appears in the sequencing data of a study of beta chain features in type 1 diabetes. Study-level background: Healthy donors and patients had similar age, gender and cell yields.

V was trimmed by 1 base and J by 6 bases, leaving 12 bases between them. CDR3 length equals 15 residues. Germline V CDR1 and CDR2: MGHRA, YSYEKL. General study points: Among all four CD4+ subsets, Type 1 diabetes patients had TCRB CDR3s that were moderately but significantly shorter.

Points on this clone: Its target is not known.

TCRB transcripts that were expressed got sequenced, as all of the isolated RNA had been reverse transcribed. Generated by immunoSEQ multiplex PCR, the TCRdb table keeps only in-frame clones and is missing some. The sample records around 53,000 clones, under 75% being singletons. CD45RO/CCR7/CD25/CD127/CD95/CD27 separated CD4+ naive, central memory, regulatory and stem cell-like memory cells by sorting. Purity exceeding 98% was reached by all sorted populations. Material for sequencing was stem cell memory CD4+ T cells from blood. The TCR was taken from a young woman with type 1 diabetes. This rearrangement joins TRBV4-1 to TRBJ2-2, with D tentatively TRBD1 (5 bases). In DNA form, the CDR3 reads TGCGCCAGCAGCCAAGTCTCTAGGGGTGCCGGGGAGCTGTTTTTT. Encoded protein: CASSQVSRGAGELFF.